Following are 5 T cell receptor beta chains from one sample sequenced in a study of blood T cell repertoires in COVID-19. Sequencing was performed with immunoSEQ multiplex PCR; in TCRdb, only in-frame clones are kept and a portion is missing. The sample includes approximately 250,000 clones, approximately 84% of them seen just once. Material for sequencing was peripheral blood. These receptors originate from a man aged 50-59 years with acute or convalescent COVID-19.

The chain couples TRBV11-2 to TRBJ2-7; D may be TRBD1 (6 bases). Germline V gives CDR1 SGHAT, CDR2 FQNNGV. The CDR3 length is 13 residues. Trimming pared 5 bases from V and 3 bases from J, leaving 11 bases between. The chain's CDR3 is CASSGTLFYEQYF. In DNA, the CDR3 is TGTGCCAGCAGCGGGACACTCTTCTACGAGCAGTACTTC.

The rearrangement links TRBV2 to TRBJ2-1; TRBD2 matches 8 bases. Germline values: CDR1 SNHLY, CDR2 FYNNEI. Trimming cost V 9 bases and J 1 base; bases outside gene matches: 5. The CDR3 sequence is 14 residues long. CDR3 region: CASTREVSYNEQFF. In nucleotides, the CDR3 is TGTGCCAGTACGCGGGAGGTATCCTACAATGAGCAGTTCTTC.

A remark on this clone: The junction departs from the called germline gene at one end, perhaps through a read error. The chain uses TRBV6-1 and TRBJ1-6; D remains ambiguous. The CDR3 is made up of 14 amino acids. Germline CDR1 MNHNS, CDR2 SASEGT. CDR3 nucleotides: TGTGCCAGCGGTGAGGTAACACATTATTCACCCCTCCACTTT. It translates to CASGEVTHYSPLHF.

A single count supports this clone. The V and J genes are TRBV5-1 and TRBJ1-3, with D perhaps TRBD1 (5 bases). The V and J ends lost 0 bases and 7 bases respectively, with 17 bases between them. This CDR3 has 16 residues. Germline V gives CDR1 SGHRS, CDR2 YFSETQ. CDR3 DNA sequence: TGCGCCAGCAGCTTGGGGGGCGGGAGCGCCAGGAACACCATATATTTT. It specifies CASSLGGGSARNTIYF.

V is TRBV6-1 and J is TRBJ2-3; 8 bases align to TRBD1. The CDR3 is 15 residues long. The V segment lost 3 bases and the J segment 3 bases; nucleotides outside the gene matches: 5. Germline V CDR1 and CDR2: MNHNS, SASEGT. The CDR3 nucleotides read TGTGCCAGCAGTGACAGGGGGCGGAGGACAGATACGCAGTATTTT. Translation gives CASSDRGRRTDTQYF.